The clone carrying this T cell receptor beta chain came up a few times. Generated by immunoSEQ multiplex PCR, the TCRdb table keeps only in-frame clones and is missing some. The top ten clones hold roughly 0.0089% of a sample with more than 550,000 clones, about 87% of them seen once. The CDR3 has 17 amino acids. Germline CDR1 and CDR2: LGHNA and YSLEER. Trimming cost V 6 bases and J 0 bases, with 17 bases left between them. The sample comes from a study of shared T cell receptors in the human thymus. The data also belong to a second study, concerning human thymus T cells. As reported in that work: There were highly overlapping thymic repertoires among unrelated individuals, as related research reported.

Sequenced material: thymocytes. The sequence was collected from a boy under two years old with a congenital heart defect. The chain uses TRBV4-3 and TRBJ2-2; possibly TRBD2 for D (6 bases). The CDR3 spells CASSTKGRNPNTGELFF. CDR3 in DNA: TGCGCCAGCAGTACTAAAGGGAGGAACCCGAACACCGGGGAGCTGTTTTTT.